This TCR beta chain stems from a study of T-cell reconstitution after alpha-beta-depleted transplantation in children. A remark on this clonotype: Its antigen is currently unknown.

The germline gives CDR1 DFQATT, CDR2 SNEGSKA (reference sequence). Trimming removed 0 bases from V and 4 bases from J, with 7 bases in between. The CDR3 length is 12 residues. Study-level points and caveats: At around two months after transplant, the alpha-beta T cells were reportedly derived from several hundred expanded clones that came from non-depleted graft cells. Newly produced T cells mostly accounted for T-cell counts and diversity one year post-transplant.

Preparing the TCRbeta library involved the use of unique molecular identifiers. TCRdb used MiXCR to reprocess the PCR reads, holding one entry per CDR3 protein. In the table there are about 640,000 distinct CDR3 sequences, 13% of which are singletons. The chain uses TRBV20-1 and TRBJ2-7; D not certain. Sequencing used PBMCs, mostly from graft donor cells, obtained 360 days after TCRalphabeta/CD19-depleted stem cell transplant. This receptor was identified in a male patient aged 10 to 17 who had a stem cell transplant for acute myeloid leukemia, so the T cells may come from the graft donor. Here the CDR3 DNA reads TGCAGTGCTAGAGATGACTGGTACGAGCAGTACTTC. Residues: CSARDDWYEQYF.